This record concerns one TCR beta chain sequence. The data belong to a study of shared clonotypes between healthy human individuals. At the level of the study: Ranging from 18 to 49 in age, donors were a couple of women and three men.

As originally analysed: Junction-only immunoSEQ data arrived without quality scores, meaning filtering differed. The data were produced by immunoSEQ multiplex PCR, yet TCRdb's version contains in-frame clones alone and is incomplete. For V, J and clone size, that table is used; D and trimming come from the DNA. The sample shows 75,000 to 100,000 clones, more than 45% of them seen only once. Trimming took 2 bases from V and 5 from J; bases not matched to a gene: 12. The CDR3 has 17 amino acids. Germline CDR1 is PRHDT and CDR2 is FYEKMQ (reference sequence). The unsorted samples had about 95 million PBMCs used for genomic DNA.

Sequencing was carried out using PBMCs. The clonotype originates from a woman in her 40s in good health. Some clones in this sample may be carry-over from other donors' samples. V gene TRBV13 combines with J gene TRBJ1-1, with 9 bases aligning to TRBD1. The CDR3 loop reads CASSLKGGTGMWTEAFF. In DNA form, the CDR3 reads TGTGCCAGCAGCTTAAAAGGGGGGACAGGGATGTGGACTGAAGCTTTCTTT.